This is a list of T cell receptor beta chains from one sample in a study of blood T cells in healthy people across ages. TCRdb re-called the 5' RACE reads with MiXCR, one entry per CDR3 protein. Among 950,000 to 1,200,000 distinct CDR3 sequences listed, around two fifths were seen once. Sequences were obtained from blood. Receptors were obtained from a man in his late teens or twenties in good health. Both conserved end residues are part of each CDR3. D genes are given only for firm matches. Clone size is shown for a subset of rows, as once, few, many or a class of expanded clone.

TGTGCCAGCAGCGTAGGCCCATGGGGAAGGGATGAAGCTTTCTTT	CASSVGPWGRDEAFF	.	TRBV9	TRBJ1-1	.
TGTGCCAGCAGACCACAGGGTTGGGGCAACCTGAACACTGAAGCTTTCTTT	CASRPQGWGNLNTEAFF	few	TRBV28	TRBJ1-1	.
TGCAGTGCTAGATCGGACGACAGGGGGGCTCCCATATATTTT	CSARSDDRGAPIYF	.	TRBV20-1	TRBJ1-3	TRBD1
TGTGCCAGCGGCCTAGCGGGTGATGAGCAGTTCTTC	CASGLAGDEQFF	.	TRBV12-3/TRBV12-4	TRBJ2-1	TRBD2
TGTGCCTGGAGTGTAGGACTAGCTAGCACAGATACGCAGTATTTT	CAWSVGLASTDTQYF	.	TRBV30	TRBJ2-3	TRBD2
TGTGCCAGCCAACCCCGAGCAGGGTTTCAGTGGCAGCCCCAGCATTTT	CASQPRAGFQWQPQHF	.	TRBV6-1	TRBJ1-5	.
TGTGCCTGGAGTCCCTGGACAGGCTGGAAAGGAAACACCATATATTTT	CAWSPWTGWKGNTIYF	.	TRBV30	TRBJ1-3	TRBD1
TGTGCCAGCAGCCTGGGACAGGAACATACCGGTGAGCAGTTCTTC	CASSLGQEHTGEQFF	.	TRBV4-2	TRBJ2-1	TRBD1
TGCAGTGCAAACAAAGGGGATGAGCAGTTCTTC	CSANKGDEQFF	few	TRBV20-1	TRBJ2-1	.
TGCAGTGCTAGAGTAGTAAAGGGGGACAATCAGCCCCAGCATTTT	CSARVVKGDNQPQHF	.	TRBV20-1	TRBJ1-5	.
TGCGCCAGCAGCCCTACGACAGGGGCCTACAATGAGCAGTACTTC	CASSPTTGAYNEQYF	few	TRBV5-1	TRBJ2-7	TRBD1
TGCGCCAGCAGTGTTACGGGGCTAGACAATGTGCAGTTCTTC	CASSVTGLDNVQFF	.	TRBV5-1	TRBJ2-1	.
TGTGCCACCCTCCTAGCGGAAACCACAGATACGCAGTATTTT	CATLLAETTDTQYF	.	TRBV7-2	TRBJ2-3	TRBD2
TGTGCCAGCAATAGTGACAGGGAGGGATTTGGCTGCACCTTC	CASNSDREGFGCTF	.	TRBV2	TRBJ1-2	TRBD1
TGCAGTGCTAGCGGACTAGCGGGGGGTTATGCCGCCTACGAGCAGTACTTC	CSASGLAGGYAAYEQYF	.	TRBV20-1	TRBJ2-7	TRBD2
TGCAGTGCTAGAGGTAAAGGCGAAAATAGCAATCAGCCCCAGCATTTT	CSARGKGENSNQPQHF	few	TRBV20-1	TRBJ1-5	.
TGTGCCAGCAGTCCGAGGTCGGATAGCACAGATACGCAGTATTTT	CASSPRSDSTDTQYF	many	TRBV7-2	TRBJ2-3	.
TGCAGTGCTAGGGAGAGGTACGAGCAGTACTTC	CSARERYEQYF	many	TRBV20-1	TRBJ2-7	.
TGTGCCAGCAGCCGGACGGTTAATTCACCCCTCCACTTT	CASSRTVNSPLHF	few	TRBV5-5	TRBJ1-6	.
TGCGCCAGCAGCCAAGATAAGAGTCTGGCAGGACGGCCTGGGGCCAACGTCCTGACTTTC	CASSQDKSLAGRPGANVLTF	.	TRBV4-1	TRBJ2-6	.
TGTGCCAGCAGTTTTCGGGGGGCGCAGGGTGAAGCTTTCTTT	CASSFRGAQGEAFF	few	TRBV28	TRBJ1-1	.
TGCGCCAGCAGCCAAGATCGGGTCCGGGGAGATACGCAGTATTTT	CASSQDRVRGDTQYF	few	TRBV4-3	TRBJ2-3	.
TGCAGTGCTAGAGAGGCCGGGACAGACCTCTACGAGCAGTACTTC	CSAREAGTDLYEQYF	few	TRBV20-1	TRBJ2-7	TRBD1
TGTGCCACCCCTAAAGGGACAGGGCTATCCGGGGAGCTGTTTTTT	CATPKGTGLSGELFF	.	TRBV12-3/TRBV12-4	TRBJ2-2	TRBD1
TGCGCCAGCAGCCCAGGCGCAGGGAGGTTGGAAAAACTGTTTTTT	CASSPGAGRLEKLFF	.	TRBV5-1	TRBJ1-4	.
TGTGCCAGCAGCTTAGGGGTGGGACAGATCACAGATACGCAGTATTTT	CASSLGVGQITDTQYF	.	TRBV13	TRBJ2-3	TRBD1
TGCGCCAGCAGCCATGTTGTGGGGGGCACAGATACGCAGTATTTT	CASSHVVGGTDTQYF	.	TRBV4-3	TRBJ2-3	.
TGTGCCAGCACTCGGGGTTACACTGAAGCTTTCTTT	CASTRGYTEAFF	.	TRBV25-1	TRBJ1-1	.
TGTGCTAGTGGTTTGGGGGGGATTCGCTACGAGCAGTACTTC	CASGLGGIRYEQYF	few	TRBV12-5	TRBJ2-7	.
TGTGCCAGCAGCCAAGTCCCTTCCCGGAATGAGCAGTTCTTC	CASSQVPSRNEQFF	few	TRBV3-1	TRBJ2-1	.
TGTGCCAGCTCACTCAACAGGGGGGAAGAAGGCTACACCTTC	CASSLNRGEEGYTF	.	TRBV18	TRBJ1-2	TRBD1
TGTGCCATCAGTGAGTCGCGGGCAGGGAATCAGCCCCAGCATTTT	CAISESRAGNQPQHF	few	TRBV10-3	TRBJ1-5	.
TGTGCCAGCAGTTTGACGGCGGGGGGCCCTACCGGGGAGCTGTTTTTT	CASSLTAGGPTGELFF	few	TRBV12-3/TRBV12-4	TRBJ2-2	TRBD2
TGTGCCAGCAGCCCCCGATTCGCTACGGGGGCGCGGTATTTCGGGGAGCTGTTTTTT	CASSPRFATGARYFGELFF	few	TRBV9	TRBJ2-2	.
TGTGCCAGCGTAGGCAGCCAACTTTACAATGAGCAGTTCTTC	CASVGSQLYNEQFF	few	TRBV12-3/TRBV12-4	TRBJ2-1	.
TGTGCCAGCAGCCCCCCGTCTGGCTACACCTTC	CASSPPSGYTF	few	TRBV7-2	TRBJ1-2	.
TGTGCCAGCAACTTCAAATCGACTAGACCAGCCTACAATGAGCAGTTCTTC	CASNFKSTRPAYNEQFF	.	TRBV27	TRBJ2-1	.